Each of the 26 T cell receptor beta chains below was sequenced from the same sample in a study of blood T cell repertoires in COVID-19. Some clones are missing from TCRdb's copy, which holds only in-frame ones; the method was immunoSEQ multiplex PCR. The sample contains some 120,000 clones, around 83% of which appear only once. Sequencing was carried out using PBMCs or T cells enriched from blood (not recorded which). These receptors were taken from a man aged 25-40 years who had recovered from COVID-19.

The CDR3 sequence is CASSPRDRGRGNTEAFF. As DNA, the CDR3 is TGCGCCAGCAGCCCCCGGGACAGGGGACGAGGTAACACTGAAGCTTTCTTT. The V call is TRBV4-1, the J call TRBJ1-1; 10 bases align to TRBD1. The CDR3 consists of 17 residues. The germline V gene has CDR1 MGHRA and CDR2 YSYEKL. The V and J ends lost 4 bases and 2 bases, in that order; junction bases with no gene match: 10.

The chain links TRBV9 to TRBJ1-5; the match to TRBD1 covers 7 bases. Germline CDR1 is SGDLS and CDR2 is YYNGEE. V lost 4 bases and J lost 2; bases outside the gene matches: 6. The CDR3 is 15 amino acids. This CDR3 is CASSPLGTGNQPQHF. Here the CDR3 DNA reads TGTGCCAGCAGCCCACTCGGGACAGGCAATCAGCCCCAGCATTTT.

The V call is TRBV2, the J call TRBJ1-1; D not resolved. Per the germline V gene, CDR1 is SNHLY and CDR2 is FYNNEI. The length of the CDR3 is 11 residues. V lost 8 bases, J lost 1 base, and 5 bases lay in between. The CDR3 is CASAGNTEAFF. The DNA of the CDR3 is TGTGCCAGCGCGGGGAACACTGAAGCTTTCTTT. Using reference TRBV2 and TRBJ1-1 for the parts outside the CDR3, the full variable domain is EPEVTQTPSHQVTQMGQEVILRCVPISNHLYFYWYRQILGQKVEFLVSFYNNEISEKSEIFDDQFSVERPDGSNFTLKIRSTKLEDSAMYFCASAGNTEAFFGQGTRLTVV.

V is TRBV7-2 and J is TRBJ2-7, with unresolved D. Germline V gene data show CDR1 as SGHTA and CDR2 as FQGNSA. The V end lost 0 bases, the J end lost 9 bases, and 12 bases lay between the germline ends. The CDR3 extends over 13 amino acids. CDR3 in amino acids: CASSLALEGGQYV. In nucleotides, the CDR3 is TGTGCCAGCAGCTTAGCTCTAGAAGGCGGGCAGTACGTC.

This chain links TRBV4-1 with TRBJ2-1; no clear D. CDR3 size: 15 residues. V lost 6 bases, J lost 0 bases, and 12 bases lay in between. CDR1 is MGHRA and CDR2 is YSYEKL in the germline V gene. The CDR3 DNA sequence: TGCGCCAGCAGTCTAATACAGAGCTCCTACAATGAGCAGTTCTTC. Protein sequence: CASSLIQSSYNEQFF.

CDR3 protein: CASSQDQGQSGNTIYF. DNA of the CDR3: TGTGCCAGCAGCCAAGATCAAGGACAGTCCGGAAACACCATATATTTT. This chain connects TRBV4-2 to TRBJ1-3; D possibly corresponds to TRBD1 (6 bases). The CDR3 is made up of 16 amino acids. Germline lookup yields CDR1 LGHNA and CDR2 YNFKEQ. Deletions cut 0 bases from V and 4 bases from J, with 13 bases between.

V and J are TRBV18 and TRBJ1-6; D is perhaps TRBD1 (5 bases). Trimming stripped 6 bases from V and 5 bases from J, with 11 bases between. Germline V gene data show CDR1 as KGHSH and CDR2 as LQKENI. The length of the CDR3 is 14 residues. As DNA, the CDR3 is TGTGCCAGCTCCACGGGGGAGGATAATTCACCCCTCCACTTT. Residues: CASSTGEDNSPLHF.

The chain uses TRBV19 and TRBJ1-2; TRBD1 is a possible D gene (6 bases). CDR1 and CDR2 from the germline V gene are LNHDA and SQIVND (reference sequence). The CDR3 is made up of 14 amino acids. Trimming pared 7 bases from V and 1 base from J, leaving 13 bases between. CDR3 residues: CASTLTGDNYGYTF. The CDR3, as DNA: TGTGCCAGTACCCTGACAGGAGATAACTATGGCTACACCTTC.

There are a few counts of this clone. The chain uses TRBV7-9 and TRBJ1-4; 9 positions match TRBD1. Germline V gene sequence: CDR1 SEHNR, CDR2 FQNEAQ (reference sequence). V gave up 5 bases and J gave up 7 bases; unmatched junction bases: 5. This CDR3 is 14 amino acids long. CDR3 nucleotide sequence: TGTGCCAGCAGCATGGACAGGGGTGGTGAAAAACTGTTTTTT. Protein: CASSMDRGGEKLFF. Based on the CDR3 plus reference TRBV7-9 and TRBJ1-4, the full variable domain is DTGVSQNPRHKITKRGQNVTFRCDPISEHNRLYWYRQTLGQGPEFLTYFQNEAQLEKSRLLSDRFSAERPKGSFSTLEIQRTEQGDSAMYLCASSMDRGGEKLFFGSGTQLSVL.

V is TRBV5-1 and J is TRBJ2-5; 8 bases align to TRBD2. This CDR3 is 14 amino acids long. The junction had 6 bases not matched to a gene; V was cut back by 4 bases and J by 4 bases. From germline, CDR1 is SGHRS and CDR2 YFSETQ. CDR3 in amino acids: CASSRALAGETQYF. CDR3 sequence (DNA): TGCGCCAGCAGCCGGGCGCTAGCGGGAGAGACCCAGTACTTC.

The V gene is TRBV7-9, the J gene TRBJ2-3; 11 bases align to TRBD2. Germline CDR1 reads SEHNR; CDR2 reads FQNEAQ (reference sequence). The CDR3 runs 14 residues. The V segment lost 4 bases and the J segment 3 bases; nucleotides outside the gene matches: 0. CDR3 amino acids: CASSSSGGTDTQYF. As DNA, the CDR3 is TGTGCCAGCAGCTCTAGCGGGGGGACAGATACGCAGTATTTT.

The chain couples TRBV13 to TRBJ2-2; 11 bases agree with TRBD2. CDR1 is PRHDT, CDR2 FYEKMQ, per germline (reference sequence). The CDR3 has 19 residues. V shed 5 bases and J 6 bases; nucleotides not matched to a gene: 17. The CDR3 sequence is CASSRLKTSGSRLAGELFF. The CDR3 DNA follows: TGTGCCAGCAGCCGGCTAAAAACTAGCGGGAGTCGATTGGCCGGGGAGCTGTTTTTT.

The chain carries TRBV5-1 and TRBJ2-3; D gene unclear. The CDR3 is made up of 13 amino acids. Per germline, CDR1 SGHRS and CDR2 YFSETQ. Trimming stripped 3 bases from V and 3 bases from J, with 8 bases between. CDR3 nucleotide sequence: TGCGCCAGCAGCTCACTAAGTACAGATACGCAGTATTTT. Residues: CASSSLSTDTQYF.

The CDR3 reads CASSLAGLAGVRQFF. DNA for the CDR3: TGTGCCAGCAGTCTAGCGGGACTAGCGGGAGTTAGGCAGTTCTTC. The chain is built from TRBV27 and TRBJ2-1; 14 bases match TRBD2. CDR1 and CDR2 (germline): MNHEY, SMNVEV (reference sequence). V trimming: 5 bases; J trimming: 12 bases; junction bases outside the gene matches: 9. The CDR3 runs 15 residues.

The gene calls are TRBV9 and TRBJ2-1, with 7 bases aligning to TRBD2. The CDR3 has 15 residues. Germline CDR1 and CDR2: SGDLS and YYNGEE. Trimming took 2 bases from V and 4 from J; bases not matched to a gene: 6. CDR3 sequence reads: CASSVLTSPYNEQFF. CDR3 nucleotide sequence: TGTGCCAGCAGCGTGTTGACTAGCCCTTACAATGAGCAGTTCTTC.

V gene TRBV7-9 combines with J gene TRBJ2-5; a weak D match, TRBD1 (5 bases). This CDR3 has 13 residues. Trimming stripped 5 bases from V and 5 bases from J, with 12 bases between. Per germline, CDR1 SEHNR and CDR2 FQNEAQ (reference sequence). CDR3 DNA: TGTGCCAGCAGCGCGGTGGCAGGGGAGACCCAGTACTTC. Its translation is CASSAVAGETQYF.

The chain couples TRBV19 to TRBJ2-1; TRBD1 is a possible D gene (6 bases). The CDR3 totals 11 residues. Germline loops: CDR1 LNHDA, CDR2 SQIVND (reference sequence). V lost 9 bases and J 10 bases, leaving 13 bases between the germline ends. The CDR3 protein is CASFRGREQFF. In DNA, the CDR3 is TGTGCCAGCTTCAGGGGCAGGGAGCAGTTCTTC.

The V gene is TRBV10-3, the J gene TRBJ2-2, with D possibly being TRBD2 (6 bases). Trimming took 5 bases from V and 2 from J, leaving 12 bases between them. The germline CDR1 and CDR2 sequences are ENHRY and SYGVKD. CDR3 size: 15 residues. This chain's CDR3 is CAISLVGGNTGELFF. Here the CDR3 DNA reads TGTGCCATCAGTCTGGTCGGGGGAAACACCGGGGAGCTGTTTTTT.

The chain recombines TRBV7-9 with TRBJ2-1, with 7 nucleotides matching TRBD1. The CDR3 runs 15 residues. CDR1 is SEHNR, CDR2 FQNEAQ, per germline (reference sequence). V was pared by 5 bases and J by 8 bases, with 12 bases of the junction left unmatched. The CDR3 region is CASSLRTGLIDEQFF. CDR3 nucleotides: TGTGCCAGCAGCCTAAGGACAGGCCTAATCGATGAGCAGTTCTTC.

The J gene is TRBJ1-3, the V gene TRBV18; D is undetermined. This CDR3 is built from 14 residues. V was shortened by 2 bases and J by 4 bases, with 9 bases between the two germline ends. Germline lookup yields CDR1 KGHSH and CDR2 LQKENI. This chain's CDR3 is CASSPEVFGNTIYF. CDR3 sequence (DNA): TGTGCCAGCTCACCAGAGGTATTCGGAAACACCATATATTTT.

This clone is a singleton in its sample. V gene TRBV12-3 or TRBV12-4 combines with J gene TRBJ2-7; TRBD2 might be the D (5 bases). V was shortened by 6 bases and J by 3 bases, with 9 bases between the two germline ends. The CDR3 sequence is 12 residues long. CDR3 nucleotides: TGTGCCAGCAGCATAACTAGCTACGAGCAGTACTTC. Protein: CASSITSYEQYF.

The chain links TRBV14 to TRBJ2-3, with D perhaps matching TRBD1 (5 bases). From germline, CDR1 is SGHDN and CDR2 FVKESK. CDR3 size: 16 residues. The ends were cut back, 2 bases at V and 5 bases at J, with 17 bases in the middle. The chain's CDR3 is CASSQTTSGRGDTQYF. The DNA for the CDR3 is TGTGCCAGCAGCCAAACCACTTCCGGAAGGGGAGATACGCAGTATTTT.

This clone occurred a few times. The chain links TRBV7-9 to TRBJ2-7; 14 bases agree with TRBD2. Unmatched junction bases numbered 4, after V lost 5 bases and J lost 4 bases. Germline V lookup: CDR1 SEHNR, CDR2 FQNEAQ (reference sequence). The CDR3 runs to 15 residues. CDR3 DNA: TGTGCCAGCAGCGGGACTAGCGGGAGAGCATACGAGCAGTACTTC. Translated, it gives CASSGTSGRAYEQYF.

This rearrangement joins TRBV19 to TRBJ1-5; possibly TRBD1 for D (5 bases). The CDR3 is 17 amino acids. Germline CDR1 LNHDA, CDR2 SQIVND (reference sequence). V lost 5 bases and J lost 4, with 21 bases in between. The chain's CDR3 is CASSLEGLGRINQPQHF. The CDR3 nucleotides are TGTGCCAGTAGTCTGGAGGGGCTTGGGAGGATAAATCAGCCCCAGCATTTT.

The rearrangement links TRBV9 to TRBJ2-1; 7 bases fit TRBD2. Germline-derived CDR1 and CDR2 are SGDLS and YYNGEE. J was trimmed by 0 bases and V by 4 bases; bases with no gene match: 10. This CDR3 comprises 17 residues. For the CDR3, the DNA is TGTGCCAGCAGCCCCCAGGGACTATCGAGCTCCTACAATGAGCAGTTCTTC. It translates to CASSPQGLSSSYNEQFF.

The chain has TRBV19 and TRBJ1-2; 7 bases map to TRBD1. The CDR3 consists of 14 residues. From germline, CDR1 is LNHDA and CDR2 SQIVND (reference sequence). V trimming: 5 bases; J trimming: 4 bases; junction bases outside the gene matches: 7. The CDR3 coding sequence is TGTGCCAGTAGTGACACCGGGACAGTCTATGGCTACACCTTC. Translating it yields CASSDTGTVYGYTF.